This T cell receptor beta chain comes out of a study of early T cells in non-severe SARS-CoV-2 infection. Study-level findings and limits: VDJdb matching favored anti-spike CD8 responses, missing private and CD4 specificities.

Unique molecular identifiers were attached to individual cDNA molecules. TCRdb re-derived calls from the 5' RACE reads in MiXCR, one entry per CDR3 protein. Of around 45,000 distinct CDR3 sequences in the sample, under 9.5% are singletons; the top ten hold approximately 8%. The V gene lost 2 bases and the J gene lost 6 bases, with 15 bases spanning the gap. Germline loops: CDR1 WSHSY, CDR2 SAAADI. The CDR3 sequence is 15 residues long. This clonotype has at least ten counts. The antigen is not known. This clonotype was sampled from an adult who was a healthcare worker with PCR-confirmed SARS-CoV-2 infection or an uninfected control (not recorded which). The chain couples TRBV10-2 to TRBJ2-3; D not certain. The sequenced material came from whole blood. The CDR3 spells CASSEAMVYGDTQYF. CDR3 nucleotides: TGCGCCAGCAGTGAGGCCATGGTTTACGGCGATACGCAGTATTTT.